This T cell receptor (beta chain) was documented in a study of shared clonotypes between healthy human individuals. Only Caucasian adults living in Nashville, Tennessee served as donors. A word on this clone: Its antigen is undetermined.

An even split of each subset's genomic DNA across several immunoSEQ plates was performed. Produced via immunoSEQ multiplex PCR; TCRdb's table is partial and in-frame only. The data contain 950,000 to 1,100,000 clones, about 76% of them seen just once; the ten biggest clones take up roughly 1.4%. Broader study findings: Naive subsets generally had larger estimated richness than memory subsets.

V lost 0 bases and J lost 11, with 14 bases in between. The V gene's germline CDR1 is LGHNA and CDR2 YNFKEQ. The CDR3 has 15 residues. The sequenced material came from memory CD4+ T cells sorted from blood. As to subset: CD45RA-negative fraction. This chain joins TRBV4-2 and TRBJ1-6; no firm D call. The clonotype comes from a man younger than 35 in good health. CDR3 DNA sequence: TGTGCCAGCAGCCAAGATCTGGCCGGGAACACACCCCTCCACTTT. The encoded protein is CASSQDLAGNTPLHF.